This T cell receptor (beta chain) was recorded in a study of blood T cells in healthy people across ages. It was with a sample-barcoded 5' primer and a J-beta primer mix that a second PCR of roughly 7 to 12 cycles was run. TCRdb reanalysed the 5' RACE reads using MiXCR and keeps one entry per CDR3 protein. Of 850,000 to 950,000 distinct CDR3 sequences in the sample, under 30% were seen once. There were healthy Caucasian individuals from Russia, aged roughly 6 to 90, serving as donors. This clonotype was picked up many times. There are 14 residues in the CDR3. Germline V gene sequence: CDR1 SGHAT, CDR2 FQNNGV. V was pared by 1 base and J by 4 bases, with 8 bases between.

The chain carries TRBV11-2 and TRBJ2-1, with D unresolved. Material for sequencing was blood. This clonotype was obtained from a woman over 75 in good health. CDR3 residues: CASSLGGEYNEQFF. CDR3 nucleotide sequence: TGTGCCAGCAGCTTAGGTGGAGAATACAATGAGCAGTTCTTC.